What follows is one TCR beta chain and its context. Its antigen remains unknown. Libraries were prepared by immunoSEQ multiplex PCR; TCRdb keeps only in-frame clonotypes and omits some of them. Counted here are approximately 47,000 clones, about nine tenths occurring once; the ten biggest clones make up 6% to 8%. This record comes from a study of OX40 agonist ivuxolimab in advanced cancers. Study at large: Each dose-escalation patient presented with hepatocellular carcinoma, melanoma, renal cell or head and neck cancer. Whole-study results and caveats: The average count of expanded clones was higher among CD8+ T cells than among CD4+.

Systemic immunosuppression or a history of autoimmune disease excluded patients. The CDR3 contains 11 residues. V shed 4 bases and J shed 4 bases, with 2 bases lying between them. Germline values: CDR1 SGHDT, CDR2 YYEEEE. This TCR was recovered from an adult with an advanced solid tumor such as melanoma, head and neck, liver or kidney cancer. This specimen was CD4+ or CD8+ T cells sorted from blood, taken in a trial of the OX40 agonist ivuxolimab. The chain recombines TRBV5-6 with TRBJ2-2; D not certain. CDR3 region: CASSITGELFF. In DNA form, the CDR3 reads TGTGCCAGCAGCATCACCGGGGAGCTGTTTTTT.